Here is one T cell receptor (beta chain) with its context. What it binds is not known. The source of the sample is a study of T cell responses to AZD1222 COVID-19 vaccine. The study's findings and limits: Nearly half of spike-specific TCRs reportedly go after variant regions that carry no mutations. Recipients of AZD1222 seropositive at baseline numbered only 5 to 7. With two AZD1222 doses given, Spike-specific TCR breadth and depth both rose. Repertoires in all cases were sampled only once the peak T cell response had passed.

TCRdb keeps only in-frame clones here, not all; method: immunoSEQ multiplex PCR. Of 95,000 to 150,000 clones in the sample, about 92% were seen once. The CDR3 loop spans 11 amino acids. The germline V and J ends were trimmed by 1 base and 5 bases, with 6 bases remaining between them. Germline V gene data show CDR1 as DFQATT and CDR2 as SNEGSKA (reference sequence). Sequencing used peripheral blood, obtained on day 0 of MenACWY control vaccination. This sequence was found in an adult in good health. This rearrangement joins TRBV20-1 to TRBJ2-7; D is tentatively TRBD1 or TRBD2 (5 bases each). The CDR3 DNA sequence: TGCAGTGCTAGAGGAGGGGACGAGCAGTACGTC. Translating it yields CSARGGDEQYV.